This TCR beta chain was recorded in a study of beta chain features in type 1 diabetes. To note about this clone: The antigen remains unidentified.

General study points: A cDNA-based sequencing approach could over-represent cells with high TCR expression.

CDR1 MGHDK and CDR2 SYGVNS come from the germline V gene. The CDR3 has 15 residues. Trimming stripped 7 bases from V and 2 bases from J, with 17 bases between. The sequenced template was cDNA made from the entire isolated RNA. The assay was immunoSEQ multiplex PCR, and TCRdb's table has in-frame clones only and misses some. The sample lists around 500,000 clones; approximately 31% were seen once. J is TRBJ1-1 and V is TRBV25-1; the D gene is possibly TRBD1 (5 bases). Specimen: naive CD4+ T cells from blood. This sequence was found in a man aged 18-30 years in good health. The CDR3 DNA reads TGTGCCAGCAAACCGCCGGGACTCTTCAACACTGAAGCTTTCTTT. Translation: CASKPPGLFNTEAFF.